This T cell receptor (beta chain) was sequenced for a study of blood T cell repertoires in COVID-19. Study-level background: Samples of COVID-19 (acute and convalescent) were obtained from the United States, Italy and Spain.

Germline-derived CDR1 and CDR2 are MDHEN and SYDVKM. Trimming at V came to 6 bases and at J to 7 bases, leaving 7 bases not matched to a gene. The CDR3 spans 14 residues. This study enrolled people aged roughly 18 to 90 from around 26 US geographic areas. Recovered status in Cohort 3 required two negative PCRs, clearance, or symptom resolution. In the study's own analysis: Estimation of nucleated cell counts was performed using reference gene primer amplification. The repertoire was sequenced with immunoSEQ multiplex PCR; TCRdb's copy has only in-frame clones and lacks some. V and J calls and clone size are as listed in that table; D and trimming were resolved from the DNA. The sample has more than 110,000 clones, roughly 88% seen once.

The J gene is TRBJ1-5, the V gene TRBV28; 9 nucleotides match TRBD1. This sequence was found in a man aged 50-60 years who had recovered from COVID-19. Sequencing input: PBMCs or T cells enriched from blood (not recorded which). In nucleotides, the CDR3 is TGTGCCAGCAGCCTAACAGGGGGCCCCCAGCCCCAGCATTTT. This translates into CASSLTGGPQPQHF.